One sample yielded the 31 T cell receptor beta chains listed below, sequenced in a study of T cell repertoires in cytomegalovirus infection. MiXCR, applied by TCRdb to the reads, yields one record per CDR3 protein. The sample consists of 450,000 to 650,000 distinct CDR3 sequences, approximately 26% of them appearing once. The sequencing sample was made of PBMCs. These receptors came from a human donor in good health (CMV status not recorded). Some clones in this sample may be carry-over from other donors' samples.

This clonotype was seen at least ten times. The chain combines TRBV7-8 with TRBJ1-1; D unclear. Germline CDR1 SGHVS, CDR2 FQNEAQ. Trimming cost V 4 bases and J 11 bases, with 26 bases left between them. The CDR3 has 16 amino acids. The CDR3 here is CASSSFKLRTAQEAFF. CDR3 nucleotides: TGTGCCAGCAGCTCATTCAAGTTGAGAACAGCCCAAGAGGCTTTCTTT.

This clonotype appeared a few times. V and J are TRBV4-1 and TRBJ1-1; the D gene is possibly TRBD1 (6 bases). Germline loops: CDR1 MGHRA, CDR2 YSYEKL. CDR3 length: 14 amino acids. The V gene lost 3 bases and the J gene lost 1 base, with 9 bases spanning the gap. The CDR3 spells CASSQKDRNTEAFF. The CDR3 region has the DNA TGCGCCAGCAGCCAGAAGGACAGGAACACTGAAGCTTTCTTT.

The V and J genes are TRBV10-3 and TRBJ1-2; D perhaps matches TRBD1 (6 bases). Trimming stripped 9 bases from V and 9 bases from J, with 11 bases between. This CDR3 is 10 amino acids long. Germline assignment: CDR1 ENHRY and CDR2 SYGVKD. CDR3 DNA: TGTGCCATAAGGGGGTATCGCTACACCTTC. It specifies CAIRGYRYTF.

As regards this clonotype: One base away lies a much larger clone, so this may be a sequencing read error. The chain uses TRBV7-9 and TRBJ1-1; D unresolved. CDR3 length: 13 residues. V lost 1 base and J lost 2, with 5 bases in between. Germline V gene lookup returns CDR1 SEHNR and CDR2 FQNEAQ (reference sequence). CDR3 loop: CASSLDENTEAFF. The CDR3 nucleotides are TGTGCCAGCAGCTTAGACGAAAACACTGAAGCTTTCTTT.

The J gene is TRBJ2-7, the V gene TRBV6-6; TRBD2 matches at 9 bases. This CDR3 has 15 residues. V lost 0 bases and J lost 4; bases outside the gene matches: 4. Per germline, CDR1 MNHNY and CDR2 SVGAGI (reference sequence). Here the CDR3 DNA reads TGTGCCAGCAGTTACTCGGCTAGCGGGATTTACGAGCAGTACGTC. Amino acids: CASSYSASGIYEQYV.

This clonotype occurred many times. The chain uses TRBV7-2 and TRBJ2-3, with a possible D match to TRBD2 (5 bases). Trimming took off 3 bases at V and 0 bases at J, with 13 bases between the two ends. The CDR3 covers 16 residues. In germline, CDR1 is SGHTA, CDR2 FQGNSA. The CDR3 reads CASSFGGPLSTDTQYF. CDR3 bases: TGTGCCAGCAGCTTTGGCGGGCCTCTAAGCACAGATACGCAGTATTTT.

The chain has TRBV4-2 and TRBJ1-5; tentatively, D is TRBD1 (5 bases). Trimming removed 1 base at V and 3 bases at J, with 16 bases between. The CDR3 extends over 17 amino acids. CDR1 is LGHNA, CDR2 YNFKEQ, per germline. The CDR3 region is CASSQALVHRNNQPQHF. The CDR3 region has the DNA TGTGCCAGCAGCCAAGCCTTGGTGCACAGGAACAATCAGCCCCAGCATTTT.

The V call is TRBV27, the J call TRBJ2-1; weak D call: TRBD2 (5 bases). V lost 3 bases and J lost 1, with 16 bases in between. The germline V gene has CDR1 MNHEY and CDR2 SMNVEV (reference sequence). The CDR3 sequence is 17 residues long. CDR3 sequence reads: CASSFLLAYGSYNEQFF. The CDR3 nucleotides are TGTGCCAGCAGTTTCTTATTAGCGTATGGTTCCTACAATGAGCAGTTCTTC.

The chain joins TRBV7-2 to TRBJ2-3; 8 positions agree with TRBD2. This CDR3 has 12 amino acids. Germline V gene data show CDR1 as SGHTA and CDR2 as FQGNSA. V trimming: 11 bases; J trimming: 4 bases; junction bases outside the gene matches: 5. CDR3 region: CASRRGADTQYF. CDR3 coding DNA: TGTGCCTCGCGGCGGGGGGCAGATACGCAGTATTTT.

The chain carries TRBV6-6 and TRBJ1-4; D call uncertain. The V end lost 2 bases, the J end lost 5 bases, and 9 bases lay between the germline ends. CDR1 is MNHNY and CDR2 is SVGAGI in the germline V gene (reference sequence). The CDR3 loop spans 14 amino acids. The CDR3 DNA follows: TGTGCCAGCAGTTACGTGGCGGAGAATGAAAAACTGTTTTTT. This translates into CASSYVAENEKLFF.

V gene TRBV6-5 combines with J gene TRBJ1-5; no firm D call. V was trimmed by 0 bases and J by 6 bases, leaving 6 bases between them. The germline gives CDR1 MNHEY, CDR2 SVGAGI. This CDR3 is built from 13 residues. The CDR3 coding sequence is TGTGCCAGCAGTTACTCGGTCTCTCAGCCCCAGCATTTT. Translation gives CASSYSVSQPQHF.

This clonotype was observed a few times. This rearrangement joins TRBV20-1 to TRBJ1-5; possible D gene TRBD1, 5 bases. This CDR3 is 13 amino acids long. Trimming removed 0 bases at V and 5 bases at J, with 8 bases between. Germline lookup yields CDR1 DFQATT and CDR2 SNEGSKA (reference sequence). CDR3 sequence: CSAREGGDQPQHF. As DNA, the CDR3 is TGCAGTGCTAGAGAGGGGGGTGATCAGCCCCAGCATTTT.

Concerning this clonotype: The germline gene is not matched at one end of the junction; a read error may be the cause. The chain joins TRBV7-6 to TRBJ2-2; TRBD1 might be the D (6 bases). Per the germline V gene, CDR1 is SGHVS and CDR2 is FNYEAQ. CDR3 length: 17 residues. CDR3 nucleotides: TGTGCTAGCAGCTTAGAGGTCTGGGGGCTGAACACCGGGGAGCTGTTTTTT. Translated, it gives CASSLEVWGLNTGELFF.

This clonotype was recorded at least ten times. The chain uses TRBV7-2 and TRBJ2-2; 7 bases agree with TRBD1. The germline gives CDR1 SGHTA, CDR2 FQGNSA. The CDR3 has 15 amino acids. Trimming removed 3 bases from V and 1 base from J; junction bases left unmatched: 2. Written as DNA, the CDR3 is TGTGCCAGCAGCTTGGACAGGATGAACACCGGGGAGCTGTTTTTT. Translating it yields CASSLDRMNTGELFF.

This clonotype was detected many times. V usage is TRBV7-4 and J usage is TRBJ2-5, with D tentatively TRBD1 (7 bases). The CDR3 extends over 14 amino acids. CDR1 and CDR2 from the germline V gene are SGHVT and SQSDAQ. V was clipped by 5 bases and J by 3 bases, with 13 bases between them. CDR3 sequence (DNA): TGTGCCAGCAGCCCGCGGGACAGAAAAGAGACCCAGTACTTC. Residues: CASSPRDRKETQYF.

This clonotype was seen more than once but under ten times. The J gene is TRBJ2-5, the V gene TRBV4-2; 7 nucleotides agree with TRBD2. The CDR3 is made up of 13 amino acids. V was pared by 6 bases and J by 3 bases, with 4 bases of the junction left unmatched. The V gene's germline CDR1 is LGHNA and CDR2 YNFKEQ. The CDR3 DNA is TGTGCCAGCAGGGGGGGGGGGGAAGAGACCCAGTACTTC. Residues: CASRGGGEETQYF.

This clonotype was counted a few times. J is TRBJ2-5 and V is TRBV28; D gene ambiguous. V was trimmed by 2 bases and J by 10 bases, leaving 11 bases between them. CDR1 and CDR2 from the germline V gene are MDHEN and SYDVKM. This CDR3 region has 12 residues. CDR3 in amino acids: CASSLGRVDQYF. The CDR3 DNA reads TGTGCCAGCAGTTTAGGTCGGGTTGACCAGTACTTC.

This clonotype was picked up a small number of times. The rearrangement joins TRBV19 to TRBJ2-1; 8 bases fit TRBD2. Germline-derived CDR1 and CDR2 are LNHDA and SQIVND (reference sequence). V lost 7 bases, J lost 5 bases, and 7 bases stayed unmatched. The CDR3 contains 14 residues. In nucleotides, the CDR3 is TGTGCCAGTACCTCCCGCGGGAGGAACAATGAGCAGTTCTTC. Translating gives CASTSRGRNNEQFF.

The chain recombines TRBV20-1 with TRBJ2-1; 8 bases agree with TRBD2. V lost 8 bases and J lost 8; bases outside the gene matches: 14. The CDR3 is 14 residues long. Germline V gene lookup returns CDR1 DFQATT and CDR2 SNEGSKA (reference sequence). As DNA, the CDR3 is TGCAGTATTACTAGCGGCCTCCTGGGCGATGAGCAGTTCTTC. Encoded protein: CSITSGLLGDEQFF.

V gene TRBV29-1 combines with J gene TRBJ2-3; D possibly matches TRBD1 or TRBD2 (6 bases each). V was cut by 6 bases and J by 6 bases, with 13 bases left in between. Per the germline V gene, CDR1 is SQVTM and CDR2 is ANQGSEA. The CDR3 is 12 amino acids. CDR3 amino acids: CSVKRGDDTQYF. CDR3 nucleotide sequence: TGCAGCGTCAAAAGGGGGGACGATACGCAGTATTTT.

The V gene is TRBV5-1, the J gene TRBJ2-1; 9 bases map to TRBD1. CDR1 is SGHRS, CDR2 YFSETQ, per germline. The CDR3 sequence is 18 residues long. After removal of 6 bases from V and 2 bases from J, the junction contained 15 bases not matched to a gene. CDR3: CASKMGQGSNNAYNEQFF. In DNA form, the CDR3 reads TGCGCCAGCAAGATGGGACAGGGAAGTAATAATGCCTACAATGAGCAGTTCTTC.

The chain joins TRBV12-3 or TRBV12-4 to TRBJ2-5; possible D gene TRBD1, 5 bases. The CDR3 is made up of 13 amino acids. Trimming left V 6 bases short and J 5 bases short, with 13 bases between. CDR3 in amino acids: CASRQRGAETQYF. For the CDR3, the DNA is TGTGCCAGCAGGCAAAGGGGCGCGGAGACCCAGTACTTC.

This chain uses TRBV6-5 with TRBJ2-3, with 11 bases identical to TRBD2. Germline V gene sequence: CDR1 MNHEY, CDR2 SVGAGI. The length of the CDR3 is 15 residues. Losses at the gene ends were 1 base for V and 6 bases for J; bases not matched to a gene: 3. This CDR3 is CASSYLAGGVDTQYF. The CDR3 DNA follows: TGTGCCAGCAGTTACTTAGCGGGAGGGGTGGATACGCAGTATTTT.

J is TRBJ2-7 and V is TRBV28; D gene uncertain. Germline CDR1 MDHEN, CDR2 SYDVKM. The V end was cut by 6 bases, the J end by 5 bases, with 11 bases between. This CDR3 spans 12 amino acids. The DNA for the CDR3 is TGTGCCAGCAGCTCTCCCCCCCACGAGCAGTACTTC. Residues: CASSSPPHEQYF.

This chain links TRBV30 with TRBJ1-1; D may be TRBD1 (5 bases). The V end lost 2 bases, the J end lost 10 bases, and 20 bases lay between the germline ends. In germline, CDR1 is GTSNPN, CDR2 SVGIG (reference sequence). The CDR3 is 14 amino acids. The CDR3 spells CAWSRQWDSVAAFF. CDR3 bases: TGTGCCTGGAGTCGCCAATGGGACTCAGTCGCAGCTTTCTTT.

A few counts support this clonotype. The gene calls are TRBV15 and TRBJ1-1, with D uncertain. This CDR3 is built from 14 residues. Per the germline V gene, CDR1 is LNHNV and CDR2 is YYDKDF (reference sequence). The V end lost 5 bases, the J end lost 4 bases, and 14 bases lay between the germline ends. The DNA for the CDR3 is TGTGCCACCAGCCCCGATGGGGATTCCACTGAAGCTTTCTTT. Amino acid sequence: CATSPDGDSTEAFF. The full variable domain, with the rest looked up from reference TRBV15 and TRBJ1-1, is DAMVIQNPRYQVTQFGKPVTLSCSQTLNHNVMYWYQQKSSQAPKLLFHYYDKDFNNEADTPDNFQSRRPNTSFCFLDIRSPGLGDTAMYLCATSPDGDSTEAFFGQGTRLTVV.

The chain combines TRBV29-1 with TRBJ2-3; D is unclear. There are 14 residues in the CDR3. Trimming stripped 8 bases from V and 2 bases from J, with 17 bases between. Germline CDR1 SQVTM, CDR2 ANQGSEA. CDR3 nucleotide sequence: TGCAGCTTCACGGGTCCAGGAACCACAGATACGCAGTATTTT. This translates into CSFTGPGTTDTQYF.

J is TRBJ2-7 and V is TRBV10-3, with 8 bases aligning to TRBD2. This CDR3 is built from 18 residues. Germline CDR1 reads ENHRY; CDR2 reads SYGVKD. Trimming at V came to 3 bases and at J to 2 bases, leaving 15 bases not matched to a gene. The CDR3 DNA sequence: TGTGCCATCAGTGACGGGGGTGTGGGAACTAGCGGAACCTACGAGCAGTACTTC. Protein: CAISDGGVGTSGTYEQYF.

This clonotype has a count of ten or more. J is TRBJ2-7 and V is TRBV7-2, with D possibly being TRBD1 (5 bases). V lost 3 bases to trimming and J lost 2 bases, with 14 bases between them. The germline CDR1 and CDR2 sequences are SGHTA and FQGNSA. This CDR3 has 15 residues. Written as DNA, the CDR3 is TGTGCCAGCAGCTTTACAGGCTCGAGCGCCTACGAGCAGTACTTC. Its translation: CASSFTGSSAYEQYF.

The rearrangement uses TRBV6-2 or TRBV6-3 and TRBJ1-5, with D tentatively TRBD1 (6 bases). The germline V and J ends were trimmed by 5 bases and 16 bases, with 15 bases remaining between them. Per the germline V gene, CDR1 is MNHEY and CDR2 is SVGEGT. The CDR3 contains 11 residues. CDR3 DNA: TGTGCCAGCAGTCAAGGACAGAACCAACATTTT. This sequence encodes CASSQGQNQHF.

Only one count was recorded for this clonotype. A much larger clonotype is one base distant, so this may be a read error. V and J are TRBV7-6 and TRBJ1-4, with a tentative D call TRBD1 (6 bases). This CDR3 has 16 amino acids. Germline assignment: CDR1 SGHVS and CDR2 FNYEAQ. CDR3 in amino acids: CASGSRTGSTNEKPFF. CDR3 nucleotides: TGTGCCAGCGGCTCCCGTACAGGGTCAACTAATGAAAAACCGTTTTTT.